The rows below give T cell receptor beta chains drawn from one sample of a study of brain T cells in children with intractable seizures. Data came from immunoSEQ multiplex PCR; TCRdb stores just in-frame clones and leaves some out. Of about 340,000 clones in the sample, approximately 93% were seen once. The sample consisted of peripheral blood, taken 4 to 6 months after surgery. These receptors were taken from a boy under three years old with tuberous sclerosis and intractable seizures. Each CDR3 is given with its conserved first and last residue. The D gene is left open where the match is weak. Rows may omit the clone size; those that give it use once, few, many or a size class.

TGTGCCAGCGCCAGACAGGGGAATTCACCCCTCCACTTT,CASARQGNSPLHF,TRBD1,TRBJ1-6,-,TRBV12-3/TRBV12-4,13
TGTGCCACCAGCCCTAACAGGGTTGTTCGTAATTCACCCCTCCACTTT,CATSPNRVVRNSPLHF,-,TRBJ1-6,few,TRBV15,16
TGTGCCAGCAGCCTGGTGGGGGGGCCCCTCTACGAGCAGTACTTC,CASSLVGGPLYEQYF,-,TRBJ2-7,-,TRBV3-1/TRBV3-2,15
TGCAGCGCCCCGGACAGGCAACATAACTATGGCTACACCTTC,CSAPDRQHNYGYTF,TRBD1,TRBJ1-2,-,TRBV29-1,14
TGTGCCAGCAGCTTAGGAGGTGGTTACGAGCAGTACTTC,CASSLGGGYEQYF,-,TRBJ2-7,once,TRBV7-8,13
TGTGCCAGCAGCCCTCAAGCCCGACTAGCGGGAAAGGCAGATACGCAGTATTTT,CASSPQARLAGKADTQYF,TRBD2,TRBJ2-3,-,TRBV25-1,18
TGTGCCAGCAGCACAGGGGGCGTAAGAGCTGGGGCCAACGTCCTGACTTTC,CASSTGGVRAGANVLTF,TRBD1,TRBJ2-6,-,TRBV7-9,17
TGTGCCAGCAGTTCACAGGGGGCAATGGATCAGCCCCAGCATTTT,CASSSQGAMDQPQHF,TRBD1,TRBJ1-5,-,TRBV28,15
TGTGCCAGCAGTTACTCGACTAGCGGGAGGTTTGGGGAGCTGTTTTTT,CASSYSTSGRFGELFF,TRBD2,TRBJ2-2,-,TRBV6-2/TRBV6-3,16
TGCAGCGCTCTCGTCACGGGCCACCCCTACGAGCAGTACTTC,CSALVTGHPYEQYF,-,TRBJ2-7,-,TRBV29-1,14
TGTGCCAGCAGCCAGTCACGGGGCTCCAATCAGCCCCAGCATTTT,CASSQSRGSNQPQHF,-,TRBJ1-5,-,TRBV4-2,15